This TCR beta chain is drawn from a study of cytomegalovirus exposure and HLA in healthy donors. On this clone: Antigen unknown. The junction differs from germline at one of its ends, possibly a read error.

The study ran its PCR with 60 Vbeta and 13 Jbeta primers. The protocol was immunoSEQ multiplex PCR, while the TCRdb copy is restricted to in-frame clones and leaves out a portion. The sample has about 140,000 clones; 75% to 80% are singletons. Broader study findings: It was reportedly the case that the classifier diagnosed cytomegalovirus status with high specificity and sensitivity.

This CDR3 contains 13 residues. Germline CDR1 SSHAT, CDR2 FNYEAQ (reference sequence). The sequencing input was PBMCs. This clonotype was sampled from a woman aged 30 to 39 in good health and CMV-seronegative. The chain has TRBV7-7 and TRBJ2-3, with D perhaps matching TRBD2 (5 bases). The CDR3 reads CASSLAQADTQYF. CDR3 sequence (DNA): TGTGCTAGCAGCTTAGCGCAGGCAGATACGCAGTATTTT.